This T cell receptor beta chain originates from a study of naive and memory T cell subsets. A UMI-containing oligonucleotide was joined by 3' ligation to the TCR cDNA template. This CDR3 region has 15 residues. Germline V gene sequence: CDR1 SSHAT, CDR2 FNYEAQ (reference sequence). V lost 5 bases, J lost 2 bases, and 3 bases stayed unmatched. The table lists this clonotype with many counts. Ligated cDNA underwent four rounds of PCR with nested alpha and beta constant region primers and SP2. From the 5' RACE reads, TCRdb called clonotypes with MiXCR, one entry per CDR3 protein. The sample has 32,000 or so distinct CDR3 sequences; over 15% are singletons.

This clonotype originated in a female donor in good health. The chain uses TRBV7-7 and TRBJ2-1; TRBD2 matches at 10 bases. CDR3 nucleotide sequence: TGTGCCAGCAGCCCCACTAGCGGGGCCTACAATGAGCAGTTCTTC. Protein sequence: CASSPTSGAYNEQFF.